This TCR beta chain was recovered during a study of beta chain features in type 1 diabetes listed by TCRdb under 2018. In the study overall: Mean age, gender distribution, total cell number and subset yield did not differ between patients and healthy donors. A total of roughly 100 million sorted cells were examined across all samples, and RNA yield correlated strongly with the number of cells per subset. The study compared the TCRB repertoires of sorted circulating CD4+ T cell subsets in recently diagnosed type 1 diabetes patients with those in matched healthy donors. Regulatory and stem cell-like memory subsets were obtained from only 8 patients and about eight healthy donors, while naive and central memory subsets were obtained from all 30 or so donors. On the study overall, not on this receptor specifically: Because cDNA rather than genomic DNA was sequenced, highly expressing activated cells could have been over-represented, although no difference in activation and CD3 levels was found between groups. In all four CD4+ subsets, TCRB CDR3 length was moderately but significantly shorter in type 1 diabetes patients. Only small numbers of individuals were included in the HLA sub-analyses, which left unresolved whether HLA type had any influence on TCRB rearrangement. Fewer insertions and more nucleotide deletions at VDJ recombination sites were observed in patients with type 1 diabetes, implying thymic rearrangement abnormalities. Shorter templates might have been favored by PCR, but patient and control samples were amplified and corrected together, so both groups would have been affected equally by any skew. Naive, central memory and regulatory TCRB repertoires appeared to be more alike among patients than among healthy donors.

This clone came up a few times. No cognate antigen has been identified for it. The record has no base qualities; no much larger clone is one base away. Other DNA sequences in the same sample also yield this CDR3. The entire amount of isolated RNA was reverse transcribed using the High Capacity cDNA Reverse Transcription Kit, so the sequenced TCRB transcripts were expressed ones. Deep immunoSEQ sequencing was performed on naive, central memory and regulatory T cell samples, with an average of about 4 million total reads per sample. Sorted cells were lysed in RLT buffer and RNA was extracted with DNase-treated RNeasy Micro or Mini kits, depending on cell number. Each cell subset was processed separately to prevent cross-contamination, with patient and healthy donor samples processed together. The immunoSEQ multiplex PCR was used to amplify TCRB sequences from cDNA, yielding 87-bp fragments that span the CDR3 region. Amplicons were sequenced on the Illumina HiSeq platform. On the study's bioinformatics: Synthetic template baselines were used to correct PCR bias computationally, reads within Hamming distance 2 were collapsed, and singletons that could not be merged were discarded. By aligning reads against IMGT, V, D and J genes, CDR3 length, and insertions or deletions at six rearrangement sites were assigned. Within each subset, clonotype counts were normalized to sorted cell number, after which true diversity and Gini coefficients were computed with the tcR R package. Repertoire sharing was quantified using the overlap coefficient calculated on TCRB nucleotide sequences. The source is immuneACCESS, and TCRdb retained only in-frame sequences with V and J called. Part of the clones is not carried over; for the studies checked, unresolved V genes explain less than half of this, and the remainder is unexplained. The DNA gave D and trimming, while V, J and clone size come from that table. The sample profile shows 130,000 or so clones; 17% of them were found once. Roughly 2.5% of the sample is taken by the ten largest.

Each donor gave one peripheral blood draw, approximately 110 mL on average, collected into heparinised tubes. Using a panel that included CD45RO, CCR7, CD25, CD127, CD95 and CD27, naive, central memory, regulatory and stem cell-like memory CD4+ T cells were sorted on a BD FACSAria II. Every sorted population had a purity above 95%. PBMCs were isolated right away by Lymphoprep density gradient centrifugation and were stained directly, without culture. To minimize batch effects, samples were stained and sorted in pairs, one healthy donor with one patient per experiment. V was cut back by 5 bases and J by 4 bases, leaving a gap of 14 bases between them. Per the germline V gene (reference sequence), GTSNPN is the CDR1 and SVGIG is the CDR2. The CDR3, from cysteine to phenylalanine, totals 13 residues. The entry retains the CDR3 DNA only, 39 bases that are in frame from base 1.

This TCR was recovered from a man aged 18-30 years with type 1 diabetes. Sample: central memory CD4+ T cells from blood. The chain couples TRBV30 to TRBJ2-5, with an unclear D gene assignment. The sequenced DNA is TGTGCCTGGCGGCGCCGGACCAGAGAGACCCAGTACTTC. This translates into CAWRRRTRETQYF. This CDR3, with the reference TRBV30 and TRBJ2-5 proteins standing in past its ends, gives the full variable domain SQTIHQWPATLVQPVGSPLSLECTVEGTSNPNLYWYRQAAGRGLQLLFYSVGIGQISSEVPQNLSASRPQDRQFILSSKKLLLSDSGFYLCAWRRRTRETQYFGPGTRLLVL.